This entry lists 3 T cell receptor beta chains sequenced from one sample in a study of T cell responses to AZD1222 COVID-19 vaccine. This table comes from immunoSEQ multiplex PCR, and its TCRdb copy is limited to in-frame clones, with some not included. Found here are roughly 140,000 clones, about 88% of them singletons; the top ten hold about 4.8%. Sample: peripheral blood, taken on day 0 of AZD1222 vaccination. These receptors were collected from an adult in good health.

The chain combines TRBV30 with TRBJ2-7, with D perhaps matching TRBD1 or TRBD2 (6 bases each). CDR1 GTSNPN and CDR2 SVGIG come from the germline V gene (reference sequence). Trimming pared 5 bases from V and 6 bases from J, leaving 20 bases between. This CDR3 comprises 14 residues. This CDR3 reads CAWVIGGDFGEQYF. In nucleotides, the CDR3 is TGTGCCTGGGTCATCGGGGGCGATTTCGGCGAGCAGTACTTC.

The V call is TRBV15, the J call TRBJ2-5; no reliable D call. The germline V gene encodes CDR1 LNHNV and CDR2 YYDKDF (reference sequence). The germline V and J ends were trimmed by 3 bases and 5 bases, with 10 bases remaining between them. The CDR3 is 13 amino acids. CDR3 DNA sequence: TGTGCCACCAGCAGGAGGCGGCAGGAGACCCAGTACTTC. Protein sequence: CATSRRRQETQYF.

The J gene is TRBJ1-6, the V gene TRBV6-1; D is uncertain. V dropped 0 bases and J dropped 9 bases, with 3 bases sitting between them. Germline lookup yields CDR1 MNHNS and CDR2 SASEGT. This CDR3 spans 12 amino acids. CDR3 nucleotides: TGTGCCAGCAGTGAAGCGGGTTCACCCCTCCACTTT. Translating it yields CASSEAGSPLHF.